This TCR beta chain derives from a study of cytomegalovirus exposure and HLA in healthy donors. With respect to this clone: Its matching antigen is unknown.

Points from the study as a whole: Later genetic work tied a missense DCLRE1C variant to beta-chain V and J trimming. Published work reported that the classifier diagnosed cytomegalovirus status with high specificity and sensitivity.

V lost 7 bases, J lost 9 bases, and 10 bases stayed unmatched. This CDR3 is built from 13 residues. The PCR used 60 Vbeta and 13 Jbeta primers. Here immunoSEQ multiplex PCR was the method, and the copy in TCRdb shows in-frame clones only, minus some. In the table there are some 170,000 clones, around 78% of which are singletons. This receptor was identified in a woman aged 40 to 50 in good health and CMV-seronegative. The chain joins TRBV23-1 to TRBJ2-3, with TRBD2 identical over 7 bases. TRBV23-1 is marked as an open reading frame, function uncertain. Sequencing used PBMCs. CDR3 amino acids: CASIFGGDPTQYF. In DNA, the CDR3 is TGCGCCAGCATATTTGGGGGGGACCCCACGCAGTATTTT.